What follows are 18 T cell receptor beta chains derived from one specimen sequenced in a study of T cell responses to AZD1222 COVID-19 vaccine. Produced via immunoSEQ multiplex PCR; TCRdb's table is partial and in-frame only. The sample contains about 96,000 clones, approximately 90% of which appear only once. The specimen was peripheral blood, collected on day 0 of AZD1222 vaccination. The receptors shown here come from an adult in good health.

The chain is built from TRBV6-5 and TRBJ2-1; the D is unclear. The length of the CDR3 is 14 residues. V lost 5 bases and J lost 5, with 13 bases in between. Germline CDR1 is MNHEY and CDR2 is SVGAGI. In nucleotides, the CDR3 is TGTGCCAGCAGTCCTATGAGCAGCCACAATGAGCAGTTCTTC. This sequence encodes CASSPMSSHNEQFF.

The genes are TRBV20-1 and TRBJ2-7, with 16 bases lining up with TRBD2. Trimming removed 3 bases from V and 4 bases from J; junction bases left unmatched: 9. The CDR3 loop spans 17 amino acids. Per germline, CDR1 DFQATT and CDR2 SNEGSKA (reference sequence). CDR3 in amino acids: CSASGGTSGRAEYEQYF. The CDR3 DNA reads TGCAGTGCTAGTGGAGGGACTAGCGGGAGGGCCGAGTACGAGCAGTACTTC.

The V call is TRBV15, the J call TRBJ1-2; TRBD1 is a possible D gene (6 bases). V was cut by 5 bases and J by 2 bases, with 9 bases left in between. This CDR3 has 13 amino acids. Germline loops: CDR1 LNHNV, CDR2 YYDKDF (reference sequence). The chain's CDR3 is CATSRDRNYGYTF. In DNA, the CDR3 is TGTGCCACCAGCCGCGACAGGAACTATGGCTACACCTTC.

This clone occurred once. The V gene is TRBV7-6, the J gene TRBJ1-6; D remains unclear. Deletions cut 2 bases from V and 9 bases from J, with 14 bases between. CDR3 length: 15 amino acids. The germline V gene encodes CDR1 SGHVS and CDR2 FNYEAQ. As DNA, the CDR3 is TGTGCCAGCAGCTTATATACAGAGAGTCGTTCACCCCTCCACTTT. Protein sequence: CASSLYTESRSPLHF.

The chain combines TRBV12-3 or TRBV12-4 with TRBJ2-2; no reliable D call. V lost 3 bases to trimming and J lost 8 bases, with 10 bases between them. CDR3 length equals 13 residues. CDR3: CASSFKVSGELFF. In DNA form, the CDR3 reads TGTGCCAGCAGTTTCAAAGTTTCTGGGGAGCTGTTTTTT.

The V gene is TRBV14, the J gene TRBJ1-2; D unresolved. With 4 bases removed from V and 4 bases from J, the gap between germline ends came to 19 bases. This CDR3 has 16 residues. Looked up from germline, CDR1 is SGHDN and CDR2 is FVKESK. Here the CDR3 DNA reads TGTGCCAGCAGCCGAGCAGGTGAAGGCAAACTCTATGGCTACACCTTC. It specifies CASSRAGEGKLYGYTF. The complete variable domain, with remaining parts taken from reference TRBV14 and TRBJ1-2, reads EAGVTQFPSHSVIEKGQTVTLRCDPISGHDNLYWYRRVMGKEIKFLLHFVKESKQDESGMPNNRFLAERTGGTYSTLKVQPAELEDSGVYFCASSRAGEGKLYGYTFGSGTRLTVV.

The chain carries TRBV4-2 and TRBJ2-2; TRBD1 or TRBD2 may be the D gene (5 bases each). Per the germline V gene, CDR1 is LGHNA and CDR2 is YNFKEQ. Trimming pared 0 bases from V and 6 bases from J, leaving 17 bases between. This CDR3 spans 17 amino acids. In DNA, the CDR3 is TGTGCCAGCAGCCAAGATTTTGCGGGTGGGGGATCCGGGGAGCTGTTTTTT. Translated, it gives CASSQDFAGGGSGELFF.

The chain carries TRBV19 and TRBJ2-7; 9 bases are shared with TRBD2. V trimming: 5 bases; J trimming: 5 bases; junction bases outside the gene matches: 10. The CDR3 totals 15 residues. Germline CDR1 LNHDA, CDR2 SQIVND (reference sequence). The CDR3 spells CASSPNGLAGNEQYF. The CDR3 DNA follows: TGTGCCAGTAGTCCGAACGGGCTAGCGGGAAACGAGCAGTACTTC.

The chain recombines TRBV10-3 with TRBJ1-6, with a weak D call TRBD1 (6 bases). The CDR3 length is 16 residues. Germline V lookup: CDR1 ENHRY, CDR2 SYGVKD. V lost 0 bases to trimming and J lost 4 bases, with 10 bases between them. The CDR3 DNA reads TGTGCCATCAGTGAGTCGGCGGACAGATATAATTCACCCCTCCACTTT. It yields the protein CAISESADRYNSPLHF.

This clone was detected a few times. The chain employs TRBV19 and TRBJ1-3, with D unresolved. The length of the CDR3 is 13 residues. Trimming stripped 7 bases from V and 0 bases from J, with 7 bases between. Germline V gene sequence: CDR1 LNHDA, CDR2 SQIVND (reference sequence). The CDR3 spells CASMGLSGNTIYF. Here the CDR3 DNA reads TGTGCCAGTATGGGCCTCTCTGGAAACACCATATATTTT.

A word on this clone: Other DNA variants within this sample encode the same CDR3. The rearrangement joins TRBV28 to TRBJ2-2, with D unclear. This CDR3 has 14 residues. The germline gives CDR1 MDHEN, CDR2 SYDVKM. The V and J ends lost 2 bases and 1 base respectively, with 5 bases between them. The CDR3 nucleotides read TGTGCCAGCAGTTTAGGTGGGAACACCGGGGAGCTGTTTTTT. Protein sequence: CASSLGGNTGELFF. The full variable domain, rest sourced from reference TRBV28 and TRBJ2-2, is DVKVTQSSRYLVKRTGEKVFLECVQDMDHENMFWYRQDPGLGLRLIYFSYDVKMKEKGDIPEGYSVSREKKERFSLILESASTNQTSMYLCASSLGGNTGELFFGEGSRLTVL.

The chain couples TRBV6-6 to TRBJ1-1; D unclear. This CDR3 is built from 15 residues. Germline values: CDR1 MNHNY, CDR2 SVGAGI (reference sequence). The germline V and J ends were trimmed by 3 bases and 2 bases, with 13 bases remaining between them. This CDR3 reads CASSYRSGQNTEAFF. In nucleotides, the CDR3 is TGTGCCAGCAGTTATCGATCCGGTCAAAACACTGAAGCTTTCTTT.

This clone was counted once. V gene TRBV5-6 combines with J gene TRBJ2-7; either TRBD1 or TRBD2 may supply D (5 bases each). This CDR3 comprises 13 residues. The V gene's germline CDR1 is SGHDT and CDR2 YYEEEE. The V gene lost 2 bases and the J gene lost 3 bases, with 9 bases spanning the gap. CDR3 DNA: TGTGCCAGCAGCTTATGGGACCGCTACGAGCAGTACTTC. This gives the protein CASSLWDRYEQYF.

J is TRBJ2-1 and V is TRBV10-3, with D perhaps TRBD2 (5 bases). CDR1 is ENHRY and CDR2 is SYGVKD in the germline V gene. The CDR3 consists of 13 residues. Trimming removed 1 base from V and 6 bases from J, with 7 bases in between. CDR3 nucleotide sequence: TGTGCCATCAGTGAGTTTGGAGGCAATGAGCAGTTCTTC. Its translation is CAISEFGGNEQFF.

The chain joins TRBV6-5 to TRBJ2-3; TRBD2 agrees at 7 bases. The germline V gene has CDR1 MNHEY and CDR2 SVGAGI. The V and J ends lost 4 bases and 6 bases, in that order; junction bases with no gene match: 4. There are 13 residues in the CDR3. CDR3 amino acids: CASSSAGVDTQYF. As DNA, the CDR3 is TGTGCCAGCAGTTCCGCGGGGGTCGATACGCAGTATTTT.

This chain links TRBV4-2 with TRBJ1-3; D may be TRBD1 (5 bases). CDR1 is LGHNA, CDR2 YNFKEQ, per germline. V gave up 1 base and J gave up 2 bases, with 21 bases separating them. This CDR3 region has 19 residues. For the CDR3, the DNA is TGTGCCAGCAGCCAAGTCGAATGGGTGGCAGGGCTCCCTGGAAACACCATATATTTT. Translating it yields CASSQVEWVAGLPGNTIYF.

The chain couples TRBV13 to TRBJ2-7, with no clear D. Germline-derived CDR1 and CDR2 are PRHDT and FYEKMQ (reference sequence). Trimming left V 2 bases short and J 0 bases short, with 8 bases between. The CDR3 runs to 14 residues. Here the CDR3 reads CASSLTTASYEQYF. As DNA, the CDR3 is TGTGCCAGCAGCTTAACGACTGCCTCCTACGAGCAGTACTTC.

The CDR3 coding sequence is TGTGCCAGCAGCTTAGGAGGGGCTTTGACCGGGGAGCTGTTTTTT. It is translated as CASSLGGALTGELFF. The V gene is TRBV7-2, the J gene TRBJ2-2; D may match TRBD1 or TRBD2 (5 bases each). CDR3 length: 15 amino acids. The ends were cut back, 1 base at V and 5 bases at J, with 11 bases in the middle. Germline assignment: CDR1 SGHTA and CDR2 FQGNSA.